The T cell receptor (beta chain) under discussion was sequenced for a study of spatial heterogeneity in lung cancer. For the study at large: Each unique TCR and UMI combination was seen more than ten times on average in raw reads.

TCRdb independently ran MiXCR on the 5' RACE reads; one entry per CDR3 protein. The sample lists tens of thousands of distinct CDR3 sequences, around 9% occurring once. Time point in this sample: sample taken at primary tumor resection. Whole RNA was taken from tumor, nontumor lung or frozen PBMC; it was then sequenced unsorted. This clonotype was seen more than once but under ten times. The clonotype was recovered from a male donor with early-stage non-small cell lung cancer. The sequences come from PBMCs, collected at surgery.

This chain's CDR3 is CASSLADRETQYF. The CDR3, as DNA: TGTGCCAGCAGCTTAGCTGACCGGGAGACCCAGTACTTC. The V and J genes are TRBV7-3 and TRBJ2-5; D is uncertain. V lost 2 bases to trimming and J lost 5 bases, with 9 bases between them. The CDR3 is 13 residues long. The germline V gene has CDR1 SGHTA and CDR2 FQGTGA.